These T cell receptor beta chains were read from a single sample in a study of blood T cell repertoires in COVID-19. The data were produced by immunoSEQ multiplex PCR, yet TCRdb's version contains in-frame clones alone and is incomplete. This table holds 150,000 to 200,000 clones, 83% found once. The specimen sequenced was peripheral blood. The receptors stem from a woman at least 80 years old with acute or convalescent COVID-19. The CDR3 runs from the conserved cysteine through the conserved F or W. The order of the fields is J gene, clone size, V gene, D gene, CDR3 protein, CDR3 DNA. D genes are given only for firm matches. For some rows the clone size is stated as once, few or many, or as a class when expanded; others skip it.

TRBJ1-1 | - | TRBV12-3/TRBV12-4 | TRBD1 | CASRRTGYTEAFF | TGTGCCAGCAGACGGACAGGGTACACTGAAGCTTTCTTT
TRBJ1-5 | - | TRBV19 | - | CASSIVQRNSNQPQHF | TGTGCCAGTAGTATAGTCCAGAGGAATAGCAATCAGCCCCAGCATTTT
TRBJ2-4 | - | TRBV19 | TRBD2 | CASSPRTSGGAKNIQYF | TGTGCCAGTAGTCCCCGGACTAGCGGGGGGGCCAAAAACATTCAGTACTTC
TRBJ1-1 | - | TRBV19 | TRBD1 | CASREQGGNTEAFF | TGTGCCAGTAGAGAACAGGGGGGTAACACTGAAGCTTTCTTT
TRBJ2-5 | - | TRBV7-2 | TRBD1 | CASSLGGGPETQYF | TGTGCCAGCAGCTTAGGAGGGGGCCCAGAGACCCAGTACTTC
TRBJ1-1 | - | TRBV5-4 | - | CASSIEVNTEAFF | TGTGCCAGCAGCATTGAGGTGAACACTGAAGCTTTCTTT
TRBJ1-4 | - | TRBV28 | - | CASSYAIGGANEKLFF | TGTGCCAGCAGTTACGCAATCGGCGGGGCTAATGAAAAACTGTTTTTT
TRBJ2-3 | - | TRBV24-1 | TRBD2 | CATSASGLLTDTQYF | TGTGCCACCAGTGCTAGCGGACTACTCACAGATACGCAGTATTTT
TRBJ1-1 | - | TRBV2 | - | CASTGEGRITEAFF | TGTGCCAGCACCGGGGAGGGGCGGATCACTGAAGCTTTCTTT
TRBJ2-3 | - | TRBV7-2 | TRBD2 | CASSFDLAGGPYTQYF | TGTGCCAGCAGCTTTGACCTAGCGGGAGGGCCGTATACGCAGTATTTT
TRBJ2-1 | - | TRBV3-1/TRBV3-2 | - | CASSQSLGEQFF | TGTGCCAGCAGCCAGAGTCTTGGTGAGCAGTTCTTC
TRBJ2-7 | - | TRBV6-2/TRBV6-3 | TRBD1 | CASSYKGASSYEQYF | TGTGCCAGCAGTTACAAGGGGGCCTCCTCCTACGAGCAGTACTTC
TRBJ2-7 | - | TRBV6-2/TRBV6-3 | TRBD1 | CASSRGGLSTYEQYF | TGTGCCAGCAGTAGAGGGGGCTTGTCTACCTACGAGCAGTACTTC
TRBJ2-1 | - | TRBV6-1 | TRBD2 | CASSEETSGYYNEQFF | TGTGCCAGCAGTGAGGAGACTAGCGGTTACTACAATGAGCAGTTCTTC
TRBJ2-3 | - | TRBV7-9 | - | CASSPTEWDTQYF | TGTGCCAGCAGCCCAACAGAGTGGGATACGCAGTATTTT
TRBJ2-3 | - | TRBV7-2 | TRBD1 | CASRGTGGVDTQYF | TGTGCCAGCAGAGGGACAGGGGGCGTAGATACGCAGTATTTT
TRBJ2-2 | - | TRBV7-2 | TRBD2 | CASSILAGGPDTGELFF | TGTGCCAGCAGCATACTAGCGGGAGGGCCGGACACCGGGGAGCTGTTTTTT
TRBJ2-5 | - | TRBV4-1 | - | CASSYRSTGETQYF | TGCGCCAGCAGCTACCGGTCGACTGGGGAGACCCAGTACTTC
TRBJ1-5 | many | TRBV18 | - | CASTLGGNQPQHF | TGTGCCAGCACGCTGGGGGGAAATCAGCCCCAGCATTTT
TRBJ2-7 | - | TRBV5-5 | - | CASSLRGASYEQYF | TGTGCCAGCTCACTACGTGGGGCTTCCTACGAGCAGTACTTC
TRBJ1-2 | - | TRBV10-3 | - | CAIGDSNYGYTF | TGTGCCATAGGGGATTCTAACTATGGCTACACCTTC
TRBJ1-2 | - | TRBV3-1/TRBV3-2 | - | CASSQAGHGYTF | TGTGCCAGCAGCCAGGCGGGTCATGGCTACACCTTC
TRBJ1-2 | few | TRBV5-1 | - | CASSLESRSYGYTF | TGCGCCAGCAGCTTGGAGTCCAGGTCCTATGGCTACACCTTC
TRBJ2-7 | - | TRBV5-4 | - | CASSARSYEQYF | TGTGCCAGCAGCGCACGGTCCTACGAGCAGTACTTC
TRBJ1-5 | - | TRBV19 | - | CASSTGLSNQPQHF | TGTGCCAGTAGTACAGGGTTAAGCAATCAGCCCCAGCATTTT
TRBJ2-3 | - | TRBV5-1 | TRBD2 | CASSLNGGASDTQYF | TGCGCCAGCAGCTTGAACGGGGGGGCATCAGATACGCAGTATTTT
TRBJ1-6 | once | TRBV5-1 | - | CASSFGDLDSPLHF | TGCGCCAGCAGCTTCGGGGATTTGGATTCACCCCTCCACTTT